These 32 T cell receptor beta chains originate from one sample sequenced in a study of read filtering for tumor transcriptome and immune sequencing. The library was built from around 380 ng RNA with molecular barcoded adaptors for alpha/delta and beta/gamma chains. TCRdb ran MiXCR on the reads and lists one entry per CDR3 protein. The sample shows about 58,000 distinct CDR3 sequences, around an eighth of them seen only once. The specimen was a population of CD138-negative cells sorted from bone marrow. All receptors derive from a donor aged 40 or older with multiple myeloma.

The table lists this clonotype with many counts. V usage is TRBV6-5 and J usage is TRBJ2-1; maybe TRBD1 (5 bases). The length of the CDR3 is 13 residues. Trimming pared 6 bases from V and 7 bases from J, leaving 13 bases between. Germline CDR1 and CDR2: MNHEY and SVGAGI. The CDR3 region is CASRDMPGNEQFF. The CDR3 DNA reads TGTGCCAGCAGGGATATGCCAGGGAATGAGCAGTTCTTC.

This clonotype was seen repeatedly, ten times or more. J is TRBJ2-5 and V is TRBV7-9; 9 bases align to TRBD2. J lost 4 bases, V lost 5 bases, and 11 bases had no gene match. Germline values: CDR1 SEHNR, CDR2 FQNEAQ (reference sequence). The CDR3 sequence is 16 residues long. Written as DNA, the CDR3 is TGTGCCAGCAGCCCCTTGGGGCGGGGGGGCAGAGAGACCCAGTACTTC. It encodes CASSPLGRGGRETQYF.

A word on this clonotype: Without the conserved terminal phenylalanine or tryptophan, this CDR3 likely stems from a read error. As DNA, the CDR3 is TGTGCCAGCAGCTTCTTGAACACCGGGGGGCTGTTTTTA. It codes for CASSFLNTGGLFL. The V and J genes are TRBV7-2 and TRBJ2-2; TRBD2 might be the D (6 bases). Germline V CDR1 and CDR2: SGHTA, FQGNSA. This CDR3 has 13 amino acids.

This clonotype has a single count. This may come from a read error, since a much larger clone is one base off. This chain links TRBV5-1 with TRBJ2-1; D may match TRBD1 or TRBD2 (5 bases each). CDR3 length: 15 residues. Germline CDR1 reads SGHRS; CDR2 reads YFSETQ. The V end was cut by 2 bases, the J end by 10 bases, with 19 bases between. CDR3 coding DNA: TGCGCCAGCAGCTTACAGGACTGGCCCTCCGCCGAGCAGTTCTTC. This codes for CASSLQDWPSAEQFF.

This clonotype was seen repeatedly, ten times or more. The J gene is TRBJ2-3, the V gene TRBV5-1; D is ambiguous. The V end was cut by 0 bases, the J end by 3 bases, with 8 bases between. The CDR3 totals 14 residues. Germline CDR1 is SGHRS and CDR2 is YFSETQ. CDR3 loop: CASSLAQETDTQYF. The DNA for the CDR3 is TGCGCCAGCAGCTTGGCTCAAGAGACAGATACGCAGTATTTT.

The chain uses TRBV9 and TRBJ2-5, with 9 bases that match TRBD2. V lost 3 bases and J lost 0; bases outside the gene matches: 21. CDR1 is SGDLS, CDR2 YYNGEE, per germline. This CDR3 region has 21 residues. The CDR3 here is CASSAPQIAGAKNTNQETQYF. Here the CDR3 DNA reads TGTGCCAGCAGCGCCCCTCAGATAGCGGGGGCCAAAAACACAAACCAAGAGACCCAGTACTTC.

This chain uses TRBV27 with TRBJ1-1, with 12 bases that match TRBD1. This CDR3 has 18 amino acids. The junction had 11 bases not matched to a gene; V was cut back by 6 bases and J by 0 bases. CDR1 and CDR2 from the germline V gene are MNHEY and SMNVEV (reference sequence). CDR3 protein: CASSTRDRGHFMNTEAFF. CDR3 in DNA: TGTGCCAGCAGCACCCGGGACAGGGGGCACTTCATGAACACTGAAGCTTTCTTT.

This clonotype was recorded many times. The gene calls are TRBV27 and TRBJ2-7, with D possibly called TRBD1 or TRBD2 (5 bases each). The germline V gene has CDR1 MNHEY and CDR2 SMNVEV (reference sequence). This CDR3 region has 16 residues. With 2 bases removed from V and 5 bases from J, the gap between germline ends came to 19 bases. In nucleotides, the CDR3 is TGTGCCAGCAGTTTAGAGGGGCGGCGAAATCGGGACGAGCAGTACTTC. Translated, it gives CASSLEGRRNRDEQYF.

This clonotype has a count of ten or more. This sequence joins TRBV27 and TRBJ1-4; 10 bases agree with TRBD1. The CDR3 extends over 16 amino acids. Trimming took 5 bases from V and 8 from J; bases not matched to a gene: 11. Germline CDR1 reads MNHEY; CDR2 reads SMNVEV (reference sequence). CDR3 residues: CASSILTGGIREKLFF. The CDR3 nucleotides are TGTGCCAGCAGTATATTGACAGGGGGCATTCGGGAAAAACTGTTTTTT.

This clonotype was seen ten or more times. The genes are TRBV7-9 and TRBJ2-5; tentative D call: TRBD1 (7 bases). The CDR3 extends over 14 amino acids. V was clipped by 5 bases and J by 3 bases, with 13 bases between them. Looked up from germline, CDR1 is SEHNR and CDR2 is FQNEAQ (reference sequence). CDR3 nucleotide sequence: TGTGCCAGCAGCCGCGCGGGACAGAAAGAGACCCAGTACTTC. This gives the protein CASSRAGQKETQYF.

This clonotype occurred many times. This chain uses TRBV11-2 with TRBJ1-1, with 7 bases matching TRBD1. This CDR3 has 13 amino acids. The germline V gene encodes CDR1 SGHAT and CDR2 FQNNGV. The junction had 2 bases not matched to a gene; V was cut back by 5 bases and J by 2 bases. The CDR3: CASSGDSNTEAFF. The CDR3 nucleotides are TGTGCCAGCAGCGGGGACAGTAACACTGAAGCTTTCTTT.

This clonotype was recorded at least ten times. This chain links TRBV6-6 with TRBJ2-3, with D tentatively TRBD2 (5 bases). V was shortened by 2 bases and J by 0 bases, with 9 bases between the two germline ends. Germline V gene sequence: CDR1 MNHNY, CDR2 SVGAGI (reference sequence). CDR3 length equals 15 residues. The CDR3 bases are TGTGCCAGCAGTTACAAGAGGGATAGCACAGATACGCAGTATTTT. Protein: CASSYKRDSTDTQYF.

This clonotype showed up many times. This rearrangement joins TRBV7-2 to TRBJ2-1; 11 bases are a match to TRBD1. This CDR3 is 14 amino acids long. Germline loops: CDR1 SGHTA, CDR2 FQGNSA. The trim removed 5 bases at V and 7 bases at J, leaving 4 bases unmatched. The CDR3 nucleotides are TGTGCCAGCAGCGCCGGGACAGGGGGAAATGAGCAGTTCTTC. This translates into CASSAGTGGNEQFF.

The genes are TRBV29-1 and TRBJ1-1, with D hard to call. The germline V and J ends were trimmed by 5 bases and 3 bases, with 19 bases remaining between them. CDR3 length: 15 residues. In germline, CDR1 is SQVTM, CDR2 ANQGSEA. Written as DNA, the CDR3 is TGCAGCGTTTGGCCCCTTAAGGGCTGGGACACTGAAGCTTTCTTT. Protein: CSVWPLKGWDTEAFF.

This clonotype turned up a few times. The genes are TRBV9 and TRBJ1-1, with D hard to call. The ends were cut back, 6 bases at V and 5 bases at J, with 14 bases in the middle. Germline CDR1 SGDLS, CDR2 YYNGEE. The CDR3 is 13 residues long. The CDR3 nucleotides are TGTGCCAGCACTATGGCACCGGGGACTGAAGCTTTCTTT. It is translated as CASTMAPGTEAFF.

This clonotype came up many times. The chain links TRBV2 to TRBJ1-1; TRBD1 matches 7 bases. CDR3 size: 14 residues. V was clipped by 7 bases and J by 2 bases; unmatched bases: 7. The germline CDR1 and CDR2 sequences are SNHLY and FYNNEI. CDR3 bases: TGTGCCAGCATCAGACAGGGTCGAAACACTGAAGCTTTCTTT. This encodes CASIRQGRNTEAFF.

This clonotype was observed at least ten times. The chain has TRBV14 and TRBJ2-5; possible D gene TRBD1, 5 bases. This CDR3 has 14 amino acids. Trimming took off 5 bases at V and 1 base at J, with 11 bases between the two ends. The germline V gene encodes CDR1 SGHDN and CDR2 FVKESK. CDR3 loop: CASSTRQFQETQYF. In nucleotides, the CDR3 is TGTGCCAGCAGCACCCGACAGTTCCAAGAGACCCAGTACTTC.

This clonotype has at least ten counts. CDR3: CASQNPGGEQFF. CDR3 sequence (DNA): TGTGCCAGCCAAAATCCTGGGGGGGAGCAGTTCTTC. This chain connects TRBV7-3 to TRBJ2-1; the D gene is possibly TRBD2 (6 bases). The V gene's germline CDR1 is SGHTA and CDR2 FQGTGA. The length of the CDR3 is 12 residues. Trimming pared 8 bases from V and 10 bases from J, leaving 15 bases between.

This clonotype was recorded many times. The CDR3: CASSATDPQAEAFF. The CDR3 coding sequence is TGTGCCAGCAGCGCGACTGACCCCCAGGCTGAAGCTTTCTTT. V gene TRBV5-5 combines with J gene TRBJ1-1; D not resolved. This CDR3 region has 14 residues. V was trimmed by 4 bases and J by 6 bases, leaving 16 bases between them. The germline gives CDR1 SGHKS, CDR2 YYEKEE (reference sequence).

This clonotype came up many times. V is TRBV27 and J is TRBJ1-5, with 8 bases identical to TRBD1. Germline CDR1 reads MNHEY; CDR2 reads SMNVEV (reference sequence). Trimming cost V 5 bases and J 4 bases; bases outside gene matches: 10. The CDR3 is 16 amino acids. CDR3 coding DNA: TGTGCCAGCAGTCAGCGGGGCAGGGGGCAAAATCAGCCCCAGCATTTT. Encoded protein: CASSQRGRGQNQPQHF.

This clonotype has a handful of counts. A much larger clone differs from this one at a single base, so this may be a read error. The gene calls are TRBV6-1 and TRBJ1-1; D may be TRBD1 (6 bases). The CDR3 totals 15 residues. The germline CDR1 and CDR2 sequences are MNHNS and SASEGT. The CDR3 protein is CASSEGAGANTAAFF. The CDR3 nucleotides read TGTGCCAGCAGTGAAGGGGCAGGGGCGAACACTGCAGCTTTCTTT.

This clonotype was counted at least ten times. This chain connects TRBV7-9 to TRBJ2-7; D is unresolved. The germline V gene encodes CDR1 SEHNR and CDR2 FQNEAQ (reference sequence). The CDR3 has 15 amino acids. V was clipped by 2 bases and J by 4 bases, with 15 bases between them. CDR3 in DNA: TGTGCCAGCAGCTTATTGGGTCGGACGGATTACGAGCAGTACTTC. This codes for CASSLLGRTDYEQYF.

This clonotype has a handful of counts. One end of the junction does not line up with germline, which may come from a read error. This rearrangement joins TRBV12-3 or TRBV12-4 to TRBJ2-4; TRBD1 is a possible D gene (7 bases). The CDR3 sequence is 12 residues long. Here the CDR3 reads CASRGAGQTIDF. The CDR3 coding sequence is TGTGCCAGCAGGGGCGCGGGACAGACCATAGACTTC.

This clonotype was seen at least ten times. V and J are TRBV12-3 or TRBV12-4 and TRBJ2-3; D is uncertain. V was clipped by 4 bases and J by 4 bases, with 15 bases between them. This CDR3 has 15 amino acids. CDR3 sequence: CASSSPAEFSDTQYF. The CDR3 region has the DNA TGTGCCAGCAGTTCTCCCGCGGAGTTTTCAGATACGCAGTATTTT.

This clonotype appeared many times. The gene calls are TRBV4-1 and TRBJ2-1; TRBD2 aligns across 9 bases. CDR1 is MGHRA, CDR2 YSYEKL, per germline. The CDR3 has 18 residues. After removal of 1 base from V and 9 bases from J, the junction contained 16 bases not matched to a gene. CDR3 DNA sequence: TGCGCCAGCAGCCAAGCCCTGGCGGGAATAGCGGGGGTTCTTGAGCAGTTCTTC. As protein: CASSQALAGIAGVLEQFF.

Regarding this clonotype: A read error is possible here, since a much larger clone lies one base away. J is TRBJ2-7 and V is TRBV5-1, with 12 bases fitting TRBD2. The CDR3 has 15 residues. The V and J ends lost 1 base and 2 bases, in that order; junction bases with no gene match: 1. CDR1 is SGHRS and CDR2 is YFSETQ in the germline V gene. CDR3 sequence reads: CASSLWTSGAYEQYF. The CDR3 region has the DNA TGCGCCAGCAGCTTGTGGACTAGCGGGGCCTACGAGCAGTACTTC.

This clonotype was counted a few times. The CDR3 DNA reads TGTGCCAGCAGTGAGCTGGGTGGTCTACAGGGGCCGAACACTGAAGCTTTCTTT. The encoded protein is CASSELGGLQGPNTEAFF. The chain recombines TRBV6-1 with TRBJ1-1; TRBD1 aligns across 7 bases. V dropped 3 bases and J dropped 1; count of bases not matched to a gene: 14. CDR1 and CDR2 (germline): MNHNS, SASEGT. This CDR3 region has 18 residues.

This clonotype came up many times. The gene calls are TRBV15 and TRBJ1-5; the D is unclear. Germline values: CDR1 LNHNV, CDR2 YYDKDF (reference sequence). The V gene lost 0 bases and the J gene lost 8 bases, with 5 bases spanning the gap. The CDR3 sequence is 12 residues long. The CDR3 is CATSRDFEPQHF. The DNA of the CDR3 is TGTGCCACCAGCAGAGATTTTGAGCCCCAGCATTTT.

This clonotype was seen ten or more times. This chain uses TRBV10-3 with TRBJ2-7; D tentatively reads TRBD1 or TRBD2 (7 bases each). CDR1 is ENHRY and CDR2 is SYGVKD in the germline V gene. The length of the CDR3 is 14 residues. The germline V and J ends were trimmed by 3 bases and 2 bases, with 11 bases remaining between them. In DNA, the CDR3 is TGTGCCATCAGTGACCCAGGGGGGGCCTACGAGCAGTACTTC. Translating gives CAISDPGGAYEQYF.

The rearrangement uses TRBV18 and TRBJ2-2; D remains ambiguous. CDR3 length: 14 amino acids. From germline, CDR1 is KGHSH and CDR2 LQKENI. The V end lost 1 base, the J end lost 10 bases, and 13 bases lay between the germline ends. The CDR3 bases are TGTGCCAGCTCACCACGGGGTCTAAGCGAGGAGCTGTTTTTT. This encodes CASSPRGLSEELFF.

This clonotype came up many times. V usage is TRBV7-9 and J usage is TRBJ2-7; 9 bases are a match to TRBD1. CDR1 and CDR2 (germline): SEHNR, FQNEAQ (reference sequence). With 4 bases clipped from V and 2 bases from J, the junction kept 3 bases outside the gene matches. This CDR3 spans 14 amino acids. CDR3 residues: CASSSGQGPYEQYF. The CDR3 nucleotides are TGTGCCAGCAGCTCGGGACAGGGACCCTACGAGCAGTACTTC.

A word on this clonotype: Just one base apart from a much larger clone, this may be a read error. The CDR3 here is CASSINRAGTGELLF. The CDR3 region has the DNA TGTGCCAGTAGTATCAACAGGGCCGGCACCGGGGAGCTGCTTTTT. The V gene is TRBV19, the J gene TRBJ2-2; tentative D call: TRBD1 (6 bases). The CDR3 runs 15 residues. Germline values: CDR1 LNHDA, CDR2 SQIVND (reference sequence).